This T cell receptor (beta chain) was captured in a study of graft-versus-host responses after intestinal transplantation. The wider study: As for transplant type, recipients had multivisceral, liver-intestinal, or isolated intestinal grafts.

Tissue from the graft was processed to free its intraepithelial and lamina propria lymphocytes. Profiled with immunoSEQ multiplex PCR; TCRdb holds only in-frame clones, not every one. The table lists approximately 60,000 clones, approximately 88% of them singletons. V shed 4 bases and J shed 1 base, with 11 bases lying between them. From germline, CDR1 is LNHDA and CDR2 SQIVND (reference sequence). The CDR3 loop spans 14 amino acids. Sequencing used ileum tissue, obtained roughly 54 weeks after transplant. This receptor was obtained from a human patient who received an intestinal transplant, so some T cells may come from the graft donor. V gene TRBV19 combines with J gene TRBJ2-7; possible D gene TRBD1, 7 bases. This CDR3 is CASSRAGGSYEQYF. The CDR3 DNA reads as TGTGCCAGTAGTAGGGCAGGGGGGTCCTACGAGCAGTACTTC.